Given below is one TCR beta chain in context. Its antigen is undetermined. The data belong to a study of T cell responses to AZD1222 COVID-19 vaccine. Study findings and constraints: The sample set comprised mostly white British donors with more females, and clonal diversity was possibly underestimated. Baseline seropositivity occurred in only a handful of AZD1222 recipients.

Profiling relied on immunoSEQ multiplex PCR, and the TCRdb table lists in-frame clones only, not all of them. The sample records approximately 220,000 clones, under 95% being singletons. V was clipped by 2 bases and J by 2 bases, with 9 bases between them. This CDR3 is 14 amino acids long. CDR1 and CDR2 from the germline V gene are MNHEY and SMNVEV (reference sequence). This specimen consisted of peripheral blood, obtained on day 0 of MenACWY control vaccination. This clonotype was sampled from an adult in good health. The rearrangement joins TRBV27 to TRBJ1-2, with D possibly matching TRBD1 (5 bases). The DNA for the CDR3 is TGTGCCAGCAGTTTACAGGGTCGAAACTATGGCTACACCTTC. Translation: CASSLQGRNYGYTF.